The 28 T cell receptor beta chains presented below share a single source sample, sequenced in a study of response to subunit inactivated influenza vaccine. TCRdb independently ran MiXCR on the RT-PCR reads; one entry per CDR3 protein. Here the sample spans fewer than 600,000 distinct CDR3 sequences, roughly 7.6% being singletons. Material: PBMCs from blood, obtained roughly 24 months after vaccination. The receptors were sampled from a man aged 50-75 years who received an inactivated influenza vaccine.

V and J are TRBV29-1 and TRBJ2-7, with a possible D match to TRBD2 (6 bases). V lost 5 bases to trimming and J lost 2 bases, with 16 bases between them. Germline V gives CDR1 SQVTM, CDR2 ANQGSEA. There are 14 residues in the CDR3. CDR3: CSVLGGNHAYEQYF. The CDR3 DNA is TGCAGCGTTTTGGGGGGTAACCACGCCTACGAGCAGTACTTC.

About this clonotype itself: One junction end does not reproduce the germline sequence, and a read error may be involved. The chain combines TRBV5-1 with TRBJ2-7; D not certain. Germline loops: CDR1 SGHRS, CDR2 YFSETQ. The CDR3 has 14 amino acids. The CDR3 loop is CASSLEYRPYEQYF. The DNA of the CDR3 is TGCGCCAGCAGTTTGGAGTATCGACCCTACGAGCAGTACTTC.

Ten or more counts support this clonotype. J is TRBJ2-1 and V is TRBV11-2; D gene ambiguous. CDR1 and CDR2 from the germline V gene are SGHAT and FQNNGV. The CDR3 has 17 amino acids. V lost 2 bases and J lost 4, with 18 bases in between. CDR3 nucleotide sequence: TGTGCCAGCAGCTTACGATTTGGCGGATCGGCTTACAATGAGCAGTTCTTC. This codes for CASSLRFGGSAYNEQFF.

This clonotype was observed a handful of times. V usage is TRBV5-1 and J usage is TRBJ2-1; D is ambiguous. CDR1 is SGHRS, CDR2 YFSETQ, per germline. This CDR3 contains 16 residues. Trimming removed 0 bases from V and 7 bases from J, with 17 bases in between. The CDR3 coding sequence is TGCGCCAGCAGCTTGGAAGGGTTGAGTATGGGAAATGAGCAGTTCTTC. This codes for CASSLEGLSMGNEQFF. Full variable domain (remainder filled in from reference TRBV5-1 and TRBJ2-1): KAGVTQTPRYLIKTRGQQVTLSCSPISGHRSVSWYQQTPGQGLQFLFEYFSETQRNKGNFPGRFSGRQFSNSRSEMNVSTLELGDSALYLCASSLEGLSMGNEQFFGPGTRLTVL.

This clonotype was detected a few times. The chain's CDR3 is CASAPAGDYEQYF. In DNA form, the CDR3 reads TGCGCCAGCGCCCCAGCGGGAGACTACGAGCAGTACTTC. The V and J genes are TRBV5-1 and TRBJ2-7, with 8 bases lining up with TRBD2. After removal of 7 bases from V and 3 bases from J, the junction contained 6 bases not matched to a gene. CDR1 and CDR2 from the germline V gene are SGHRS and YFSETQ. The CDR3 covers 13 residues.

The V gene is TRBV6-2 or TRBV6-3, the J gene TRBJ2-1, with 7 nucleotides matching TRBD1. The junction had 12 bases not matched to a gene; V was cut back by 7 bases and J by 0 bases. The CDR3 is made up of 17 amino acids. CDR1 is MNHEY and CDR2 is SVGEGT in the germline V gene. Here the CDR3 DNA reads TGTGCCAGCAATCGAGGGGGCGGGCAAAGCTCCTACAATGAGCAGTTCTTC. It specifies CASNRGGGQSSYNEQFF.

This clonotype has a handful of counts. The chain combines TRBV11-2 with TRBJ2-3; D may be TRBD1 (6 bases). Germline CDR1 and CDR2: SGHAT and FQNNGV. With 5 bases removed from V and 0 bases from J, the gap between germline ends came to 24 bases. This CDR3 spans 19 amino acids. The CDR3 here is CASSPQAQGGSSSTDTQYF. The CDR3 coding sequence is TGTGCCAGCAGCCCGCAGGCACAGGGCGGCTCTTCTAGCACAGATACGCAGTATTTT.

In the case of this clonotype: This sequence may be a read error, since a much larger clone differs from it by one base. This rearrangement joins TRBV12-3 or TRBV12-4 to TRBJ2-3; D remains unclear. This CDR3 has 15 amino acids. V was shortened by 6 bases and J by 5 bases, with 18 bases between the two germline ends. This chain's CDR3 is CASSARAQFEDTQYF. DNA of the CDR3: TGTGCCAGCAGCGCCCGCGCGCAGTTTGAAGATACGCAGTATTTT.

The rearrangement joins TRBV6-1 to TRBJ1-2, with TRBD1 as a possible D gene (6 bases). The CDR3 covers 15 residues. The V end was cut by 6 bases, the J end by 8 bases, with 22 bases between. Germline CDR1 reads MNHNS; CDR2 reads SASEGT. CDR3 residues: CASRRGGSDKQGYTF. CDR3 bases: TGTGCCAGCAGGAGAGGGGGTTCGGATAAACAGGGCTACACCTTC.

Concerning this clonotype itself: Because it lacks the conserved phenylalanine or tryptophan at the end, this CDR3 is likely a read error. The chain links TRBV5-6 to TRBJ2-3; D ambiguous. Trimming took 7 bases from V and 5 from J, leaving 8 bases between them. Looked up from germline, CDR1 is SGHDT and CDR2 is YYEEEE. This CDR3 is 11 amino acids long. The DNA of the CDR3 is TGTGCCAGCGGGATCATAGATACGCAGTATATT. It translates to CASGIIDTQYI.

The chain combines TRBV10-1 with TRBJ1-5; D call uncertain. The germline V and J ends were trimmed by 5 bases and 1 base, with 18 bases remaining between them. The CDR3 sequence is 17 residues long. Germline assignment: CDR1 WNHNN and CDR2 SYGVQD (reference sequence). As DNA, the CDR3 is TGCGCCAGCAGTTCTGAGGTGCAGGTAAAAAGCAATCAGCCCCAGCATTTT. The encoded protein is CASSSEVQVKSNQPQHF.

The chain has TRBV21-1 and TRBJ2-2; TRBD2 reflects the table's D call only, with no check against the DNA. TRBV21-1 is deemed a pseudogene. This CDR3 comprises 18 residues. CDR3 in DNA: TGTGCCAGCAGCAAACGGGGGACTGCGGGGGGGAACACCGGGGAGCTGTTTTTT. This translates into CASSKRGTAGGNTGELFF.

The sample holds many counts of this clonotype. The J gene is TRBJ2-2, the V gene TRBV3-1; D perhaps matches TRBD1 (6 bases). Germline CDR1 reads LGHDT; CDR2 reads YNNKEL (reference sequence). V dropped 6 bases and J dropped 6 bases, with 20 bases sitting between them. This CDR3 contains 16 residues. The CDR3 protein is CASRPVRTAYSGELFF. For the CDR3, the DNA is TGTGCCAGCAGGCCTGTTCGGACAGCTTACTCCGGGGAGCTGTTTTTT.

This clonotype was seen ten or more times. This rearrangement joins TRBV5-1 to TRBJ1-1, with 7 bases fitting TRBD1. This CDR3 is built from 14 residues. The J segment lost 4 bases and the V segment lost 4 bases, leaving 7 bases of the junction unmatched. Germline loops: CDR1 SGHRS, CDR2 YFSETQ. CDR3 DNA: TGCGCCAGCAGCCGACAGGGAAGGAGCACTGAAGCTTTCTTT. Its protein is CASSRQGRSTEAFF.

Only a few counts were recorded for this clonotype. The rearrangement uses TRBV20-1 and TRBJ1-1, with D possibly matching TRBD1 (6 bases). The germline V gene has CDR1 DFQATT and CDR2 SNEGSKA (reference sequence). The CDR3 has 13 amino acids. The V end was cut by 1 base, the J end by 7 bases, with 13 bases between. The CDR3 coding sequence is TGCAGTGCTAGAGGGAGGGGGGGACTTGAAGCTTTCTTT. Translating it yields CSARGRGGLEAFF.

This clonotype has more than one count but fewer than ten. The chain combines TRBV28 with TRBJ2-5; the D gene is possibly TRBD1 (5 bases). There are 13 residues in the CDR3. Germline lookup yields CDR1 MDHEN and CDR2 SYDVKM. V was cut by 3 bases and J by 7 bases, with 12 bases left in between. As DNA, the CDR3 is TGTGCCAGCAGTTTGGCTCCCACAGGGACCCAGTACTTC. Translated: CASSLAPTGTQYF.

This clonotype was detected many times. V and J are TRBV7-2 and TRBJ2-1; TRBD2 might be the D (7 bases). This CDR3 comprises 15 residues. V was trimmed by 0 bases and J by 2 bases, leaving 8 bases between them. CDR1 is SGHTA, CDR2 FQGNSA, per germline. In DNA, the CDR3 is TGTGCCAGCAGCTTAGCGGGGGGGCCCTACAATGAGCAGTTCTTC. Protein: CASSLAGGPYNEQFF. The full variable domain, rest sourced from reference TRBV7-2 and TRBJ2-1, is GAGVSQSPSNKVTEKGKDVELRCDPISGHTALYWYRQSLGQGLEFLIYFQGNSAPDKSGLPSDRFSAERTGGSVSTLTIQRTQQEDSAVYLCASSLAGGPYNEQFFGPGTRLTVL.

This chain joins TRBV5-6 and TRBJ2-2; 9 positions agree with TRBD2. The V and J ends lost 4 bases and 4 bases, in that order; junction bases with no gene match: 5. The CDR3 contains 15 residues. Germline CDR1 SGHDT, CDR2 YYEEEE. The CDR3 coding sequence is TGTGCCAGCAGCCTACCGGGACTAGCCACCGGGGAGCTGTTTTTT. Protein sequence: CASSLPGLATGELFF.

This clonotype was observed a few times. This chain uses TRBV4-2 with TRBJ2-5, with D tentatively TRBD2 (7 bases). Germline V gene lookup returns CDR1 LGHNA and CDR2 YNFKEQ. There are 17 residues in the CDR3. V lost 0 bases and J lost 4, with 18 bases in between. This CDR3 is CASSQDRQGTKAETQYF. CDR3 in DNA: TGTGCCAGCAGCCAAGACCGGCAGGGGACTAAGGCAGAGACCCAGTACTTC.

This clonotype appeared a few times. This chain joins TRBV7-9 and TRBJ2-3; D is possibly TRBD2 (5 bases). The germline V and J ends were trimmed by 6 bases and 0 bases, with 16 bases remaining between them. CDR3 length: 16 amino acids. In germline, CDR1 is SEHNR, CDR2 FQNEAQ (reference sequence). DNA for the CDR3: TGTGCCAGCAGTCCTCCCCCAGCGGCTAGCACAGATACGCAGTATTTT. It is translated as CASSPPPAASTDTQYF. The variable domain in full, completed from reference TRBV7-9 and TRBJ2-3, reads DTGVSQNPRHKITKRGQNVTFRCDPISEHNRLYWYRQTLGQGPEFLTYFQNEAQLEKSRLLSDRFSAERPKGSFSTLEIQRTEQGDSAMYLCASSPPPAASTDTQYFGPGTRLTVL.

There are many counts of this clonotype. This chain links TRBV10-3 with TRBJ1-1, with 9 nucleotides matching TRBD1. Germline CDR1 ENHRY, CDR2 SYGVKD. CDR3 length: 15 amino acids. Trimming at V came to 4 bases and at J to 4 bases, leaving 7 bases not matched to a gene. The DNA for the CDR3 is TGTGCCATCAGTGTAACCGGGACAGGGCCCACTGAAGCTTTCTTT. Residues: CAISVTGTGPTEAFF.

This clonotype has just a few counts. V is TRBV5-5 and J is TRBJ1-1; the D gene is possibly TRBD1 (6 bases). Trimming left V 3 bases short and J 4 bases short, with 13 bases between. CDR1 is SGHKS, CDR2 YYEKEE, per germline (reference sequence). CDR3 length equals 14 residues. The CDR3 DNA sequence: TGTGCCAGCAGCTCCCTACAGGGTACCACTGAAGCTTTCTTT. Protein: CASSSLQGTTEAFF.

As concerns this clonotype: A read error may explain this, as a much larger clone is one base away. The rearrangement links TRBV12-3 or TRBV12-4 to TRBJ1-5; 10 bases agree with TRBD1. This CDR3 region has 16 residues. Trimming cost V 5 bases and J 2 bases; bases outside gene matches: 6. CDR3 bases: TGTGCCAGCAGTCCACTCGGGACAGGGGGCAATCAGCCCCAGCATTTT. It translates to CASSPLGTGGNQPQHF.

The V call is TRBV4-1, the J call TRBJ2-7; no firm D call. The CDR3 runs to 13 residues. V gave up 0 bases and J gave up 6 bases, with 9 bases separating them. Germline CDR1 MGHRA, CDR2 YSYEKL. DNA of the CDR3: TGCGCCAGCAGCCAAGAGGGTCCGGGCGAGCAGTACTTC. It specifies CASSQEGPGEQYF.

In its sample, this clonotype was seen many times. The chain is built from TRBV6-1 and TRBJ1-1, with TRBD1 identical over 8 bases. Losses at the gene ends were 6 bases for V and 2 bases for J; bases not matched to a gene: 8. This CDR3 contains 15 residues. Germline-derived CDR1 and CDR2 are MNHNS and SASEGT. The CDR3 DNA reads TGTGCCAGCAGGGACATGGGACAGGCAAACACTGAAGCTTTCTTT. This encodes CASRDMGQANTEAFF.

This clonotype has a count of ten or more. The genes are TRBV24-1 and TRBJ2-2, with D possibly TRBD1 on 6 matching bases. CDR1 and CDR2 from the germline V gene are KGHDR and SFDVKD. The CDR3 runs 14 residues. V gave up 2 bases and J gave up 3 bases, with 6 bases separating them. The CDR3 nucleotides read TGTGCCACCAGTGATTGGACAGACACCGGGGAGCTGTTTTTT. Its translation: CATSDWTDTGELFF.

The gene calls are TRBV12-3 or TRBV12-4 and TRBJ2-5, with TRBD1 as a possible D gene (6 bases). Trimming stripped 6 bases from V and 5 bases from J, with 16 bases between. This CDR3 is 14 amino acids long. CDR3 DNA: TGTGCCAGCAGCCAGGGGCGGACTTGGGAGACCCAGTACTTC. It encodes CASSQGRTWETQYF.

Only a few counts were recorded for this clonotype. The rearrangement joins TRBV12-3 or TRBV12-4 to TRBJ2-3; D possibly corresponds to TRBD2 (5 bases). The CDR3 is 17 amino acids. V was pared by 4 bases and J by 5 bases, with 22 bases between. The CDR3 region has the DNA TGTGCCAGCAGTTCCCCCCCCGGAGGCCTCCCAAAAGATACGCAGTATTTT. It specifies CASSSPPGGLPKDTQYF.